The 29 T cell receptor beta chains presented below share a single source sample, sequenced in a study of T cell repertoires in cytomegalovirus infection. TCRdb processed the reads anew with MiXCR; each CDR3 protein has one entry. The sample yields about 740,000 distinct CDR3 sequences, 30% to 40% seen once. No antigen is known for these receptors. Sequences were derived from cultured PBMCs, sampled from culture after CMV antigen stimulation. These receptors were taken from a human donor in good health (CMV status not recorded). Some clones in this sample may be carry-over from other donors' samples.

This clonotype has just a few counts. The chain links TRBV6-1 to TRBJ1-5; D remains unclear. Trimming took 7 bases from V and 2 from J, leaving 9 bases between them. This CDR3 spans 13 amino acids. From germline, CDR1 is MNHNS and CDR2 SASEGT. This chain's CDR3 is CASTFTGNQPQHF. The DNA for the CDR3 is TGTGCCAGCACTTTTACGGGCAATCAGCCCCAGCATTTT.

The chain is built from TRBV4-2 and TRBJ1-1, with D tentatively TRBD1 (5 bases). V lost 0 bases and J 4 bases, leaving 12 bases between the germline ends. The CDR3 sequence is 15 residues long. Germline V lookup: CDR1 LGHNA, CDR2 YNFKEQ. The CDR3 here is CASSQDGALSTEAFF. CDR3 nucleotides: TGTGCCAGCAGCCAAGATGGGGCCCTATCCACTGAAGCTTTCTTT.

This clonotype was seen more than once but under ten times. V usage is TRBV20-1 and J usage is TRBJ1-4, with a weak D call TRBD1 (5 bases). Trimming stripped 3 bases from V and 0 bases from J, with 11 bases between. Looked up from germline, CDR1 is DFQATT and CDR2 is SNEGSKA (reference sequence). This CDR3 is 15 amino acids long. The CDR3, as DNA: TGCAGTGCTAGTCCTGGACACGCAACTAATGAAAAACTGTTTTTT. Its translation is CSASPGHATNEKLFF.

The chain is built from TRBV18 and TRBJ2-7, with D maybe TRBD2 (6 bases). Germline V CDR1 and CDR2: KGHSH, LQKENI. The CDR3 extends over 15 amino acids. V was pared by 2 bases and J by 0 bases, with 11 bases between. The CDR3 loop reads CASSPSSGPSYEQYF. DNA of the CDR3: TGTGCCAGCTCACCAAGCAGCGGGCCCTCCTACGAGCAGTACTTC. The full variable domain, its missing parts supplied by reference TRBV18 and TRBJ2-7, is NAGVMQNPRHLVRRRGQEARLRCSPMKGHSHVYWYRQLPEEGLKFMVYLQKENIIDESGMPKERFSAEFPKEGPSILRIQQVVRGDSAAYFCASSPSSGPSYEQYFGPGTRLTVT.

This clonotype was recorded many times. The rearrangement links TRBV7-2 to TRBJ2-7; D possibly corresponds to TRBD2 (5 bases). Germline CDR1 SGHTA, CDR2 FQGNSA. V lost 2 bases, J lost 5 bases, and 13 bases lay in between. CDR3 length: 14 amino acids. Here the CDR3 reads CASSLRGLTHEQYF. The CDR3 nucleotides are TGTGCCAGCAGCTTACGGGGTTTAACCCACGAGCAGTACTTC.

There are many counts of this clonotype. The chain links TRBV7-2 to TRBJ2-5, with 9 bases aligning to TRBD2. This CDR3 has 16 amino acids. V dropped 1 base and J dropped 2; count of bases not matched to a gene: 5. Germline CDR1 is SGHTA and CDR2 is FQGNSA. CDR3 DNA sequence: TGTGCCAGCAGCTTAGTTGGGCTAGCGGGGCAAGAGACCCAGTACTTC. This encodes CASSLVGLAGQETQYF.

The CDR3 spells CASSFSSGAGEQFF. As DNA, the CDR3 is TGTGCCAGCAGCTTTTCTAGCGGGGCGGGTGAGCAGTTCTTC. The rearrangement links TRBV7-2 to TRBJ2-1, with 9 bases fitting TRBD2. The V and J ends lost 3 bases and 9 bases, in that order; junction bases with no gene match: 6. There are 14 residues in the CDR3. CDR1 is SGHTA and CDR2 is FQGNSA in the germline V gene.

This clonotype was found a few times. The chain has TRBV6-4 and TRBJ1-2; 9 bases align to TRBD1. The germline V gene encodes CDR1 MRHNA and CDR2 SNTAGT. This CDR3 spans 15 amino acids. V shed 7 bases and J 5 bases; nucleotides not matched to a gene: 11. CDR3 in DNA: TGTGCCAGCACTCTCACACCCGGACAGGGGTATGGCTACACCTTC. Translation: CASTLTPGQGYGYTF.

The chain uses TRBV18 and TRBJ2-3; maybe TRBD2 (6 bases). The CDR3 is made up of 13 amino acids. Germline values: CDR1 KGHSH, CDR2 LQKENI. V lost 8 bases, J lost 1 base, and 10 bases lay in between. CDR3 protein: CASAWRGTDTQYF. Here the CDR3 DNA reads TGTGCCAGCGCCTGGAGGGGCACAGATACGCAGTATTTT.

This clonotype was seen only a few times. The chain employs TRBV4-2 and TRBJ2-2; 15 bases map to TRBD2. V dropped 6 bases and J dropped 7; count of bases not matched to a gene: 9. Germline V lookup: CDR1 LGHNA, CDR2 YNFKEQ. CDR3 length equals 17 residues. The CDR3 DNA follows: TGTGCCAGCAGTCGGACTAGCGGGGGGGCCGGCGGCGGGGAGCTGTTTTTT. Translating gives CASSRTSGGAGGGELFF.

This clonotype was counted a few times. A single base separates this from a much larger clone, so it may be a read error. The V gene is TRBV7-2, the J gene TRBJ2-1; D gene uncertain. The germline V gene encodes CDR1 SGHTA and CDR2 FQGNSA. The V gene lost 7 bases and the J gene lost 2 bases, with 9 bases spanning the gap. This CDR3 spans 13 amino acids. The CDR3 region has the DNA TGTGCCAGCAACGCCCTCGCCTACAATGAGCAGTTCTTC. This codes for CASNALAYNEQFF. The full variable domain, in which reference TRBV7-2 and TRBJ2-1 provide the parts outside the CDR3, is GAGVSQSPSNKVTEKGKDVELRCDPISGHTALYWYRQSLGQGLEFLIYFQGNSAPDKSGLPSDRFSAERTGGSVSTLTIQRTQQEDSAVYLCASNALAYNEQFFGPGTRLTVL.

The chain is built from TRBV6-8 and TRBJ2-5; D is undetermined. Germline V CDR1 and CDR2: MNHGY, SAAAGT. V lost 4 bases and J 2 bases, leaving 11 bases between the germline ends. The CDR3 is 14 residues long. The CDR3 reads CASSWSGIQETQYF. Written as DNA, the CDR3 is TGTGCCAGCAGTTGGTCAGGAATTCAAGAGACCCAGTACTTC.

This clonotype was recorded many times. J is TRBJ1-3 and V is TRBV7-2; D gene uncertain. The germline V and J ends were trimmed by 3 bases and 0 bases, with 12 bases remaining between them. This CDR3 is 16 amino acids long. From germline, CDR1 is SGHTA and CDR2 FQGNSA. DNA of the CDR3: TGTGCCAGCAGCTTCCAGACCCTGCCCTCTGGAAACACCATATATTTT. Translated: CASSFQTLPSGNTIYF.

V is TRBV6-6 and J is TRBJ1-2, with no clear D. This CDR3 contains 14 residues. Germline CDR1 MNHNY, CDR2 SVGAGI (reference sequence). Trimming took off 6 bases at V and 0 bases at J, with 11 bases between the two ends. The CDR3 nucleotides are TGTGCCAGCAGACCACACGGGGCTAACTATGGCTACACCTTC. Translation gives CASRPHGANYGYTF.

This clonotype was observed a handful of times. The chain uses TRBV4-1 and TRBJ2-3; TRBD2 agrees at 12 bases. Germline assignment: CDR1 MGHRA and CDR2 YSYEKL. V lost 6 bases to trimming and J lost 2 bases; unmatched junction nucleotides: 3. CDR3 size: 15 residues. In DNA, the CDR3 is TGCGCCAGCAGTGGACTAGCGGGGACCACAGATACGCAGTATTTT. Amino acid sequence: CASSGLAGTTDTQYF.

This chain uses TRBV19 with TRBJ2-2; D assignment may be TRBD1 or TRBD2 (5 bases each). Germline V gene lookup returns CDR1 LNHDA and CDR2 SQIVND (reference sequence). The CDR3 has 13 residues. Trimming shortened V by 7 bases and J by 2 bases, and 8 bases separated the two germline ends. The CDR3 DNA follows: TGTGCCAGTATGGGGGTCAACACCGGGGAGCTGTTTTTT. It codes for CASMGVNTGELFF.

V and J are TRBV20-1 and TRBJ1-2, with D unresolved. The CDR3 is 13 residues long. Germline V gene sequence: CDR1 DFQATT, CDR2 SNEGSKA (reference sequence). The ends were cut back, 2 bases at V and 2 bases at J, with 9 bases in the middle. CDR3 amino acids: CSARTNSNYGYTF. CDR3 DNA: TGCAGTGCTAGAACTAATTCAAACTATGGCTACACCTTC.

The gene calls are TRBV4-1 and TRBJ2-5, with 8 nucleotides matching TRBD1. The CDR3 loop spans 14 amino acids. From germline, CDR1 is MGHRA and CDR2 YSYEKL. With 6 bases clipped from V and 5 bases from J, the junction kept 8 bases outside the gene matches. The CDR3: CASRSDRGDETQYF. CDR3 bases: TGCGCCAGCAGGTCCGACAGGGGCGACGAGACCCAGTACTTC.

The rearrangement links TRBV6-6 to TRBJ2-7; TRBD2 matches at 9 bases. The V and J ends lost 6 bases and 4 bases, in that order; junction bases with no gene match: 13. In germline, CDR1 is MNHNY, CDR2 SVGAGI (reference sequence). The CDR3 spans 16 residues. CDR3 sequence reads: CASSSLPTSGLYEQYF. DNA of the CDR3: TGTGCCAGCAGCTCCCTCCCGACTAGCGGTTTATACGAGCAGTACTTC.

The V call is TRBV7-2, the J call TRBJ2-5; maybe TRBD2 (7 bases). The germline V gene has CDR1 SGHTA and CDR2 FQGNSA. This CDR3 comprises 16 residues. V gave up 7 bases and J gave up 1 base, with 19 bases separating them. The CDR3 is CASTQGGGAVQETQYF. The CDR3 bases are TGTGCCAGCACCCAAGGGGGGGGCGCCGTCCAAGAGACCCAGTACTTC.

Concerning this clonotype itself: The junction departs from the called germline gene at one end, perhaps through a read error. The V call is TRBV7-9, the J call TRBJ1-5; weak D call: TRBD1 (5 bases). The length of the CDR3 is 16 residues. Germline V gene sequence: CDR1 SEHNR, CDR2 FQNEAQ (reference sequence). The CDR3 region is CASSLWGRAGTQPQNF. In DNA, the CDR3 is TGTGCCAGCAGCTTATGGGGACGGGCAGGCACTCAGCCCCAGAATTTT.

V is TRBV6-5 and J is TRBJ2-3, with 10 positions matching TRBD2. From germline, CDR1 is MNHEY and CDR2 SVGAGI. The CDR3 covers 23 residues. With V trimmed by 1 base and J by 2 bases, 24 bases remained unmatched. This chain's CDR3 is CASSYFSPNYAGAGGSSTDTQYF. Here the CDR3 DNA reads TGTGCCAGCAGTTACTTTTCCCCCAATTACGCAGGAGCGGGAGGGTCTTCCACAGATACGCAGTATTTT.

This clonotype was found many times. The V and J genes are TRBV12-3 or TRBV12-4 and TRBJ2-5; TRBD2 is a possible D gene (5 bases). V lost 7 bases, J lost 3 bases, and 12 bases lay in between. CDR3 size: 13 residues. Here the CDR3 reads CASTLLREETQYF. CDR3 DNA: TGTGCCAGCACCCTCCTGAGGGAAGAGACCCAGTACTTC.

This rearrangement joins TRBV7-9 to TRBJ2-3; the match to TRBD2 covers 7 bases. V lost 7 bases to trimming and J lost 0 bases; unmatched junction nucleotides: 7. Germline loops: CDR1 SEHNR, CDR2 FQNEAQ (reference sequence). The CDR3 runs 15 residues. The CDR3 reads CASKVGRASTDTQYF. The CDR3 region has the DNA TGTGCCAGCAAGGTGGGGAGGGCCAGCACAGATACGCAGTATTTT.

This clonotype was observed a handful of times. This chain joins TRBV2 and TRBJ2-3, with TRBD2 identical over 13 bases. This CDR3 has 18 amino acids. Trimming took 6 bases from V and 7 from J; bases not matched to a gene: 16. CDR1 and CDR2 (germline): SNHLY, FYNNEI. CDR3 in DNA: TGTGCCAGCAGACGAAACCGACTAGCGGGGGGTCGAGGGAATACGCAGTATTTT. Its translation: CASRRNRLAGGRGNTQYF.

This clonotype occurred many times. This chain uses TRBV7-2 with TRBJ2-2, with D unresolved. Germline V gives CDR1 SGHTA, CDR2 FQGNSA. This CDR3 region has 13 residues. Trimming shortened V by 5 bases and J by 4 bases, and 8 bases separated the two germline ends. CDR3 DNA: TGTGCCAGCAGCCCGACTTCCACCGGGGAGCTGTTTTTT. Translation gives CASSPTSTGELFF.

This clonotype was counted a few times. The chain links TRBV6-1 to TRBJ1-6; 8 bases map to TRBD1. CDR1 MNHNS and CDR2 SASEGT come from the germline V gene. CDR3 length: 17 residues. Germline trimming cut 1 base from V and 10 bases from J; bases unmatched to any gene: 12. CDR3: CASSEVSDRVVRSPLHF. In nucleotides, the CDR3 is TGTGCCAGCAGTGAAGTCTCGGACAGGGTCGTAAGGTCACCCCTCCACTTT.

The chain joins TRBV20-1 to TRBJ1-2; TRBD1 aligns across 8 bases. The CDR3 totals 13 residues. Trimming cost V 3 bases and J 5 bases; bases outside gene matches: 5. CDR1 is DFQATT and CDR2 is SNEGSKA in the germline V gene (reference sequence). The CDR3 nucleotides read TGCAGTGCTAGGACCCGGACAGGGTATGGCTACACCTTC. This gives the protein CSARTRTGYGYTF.

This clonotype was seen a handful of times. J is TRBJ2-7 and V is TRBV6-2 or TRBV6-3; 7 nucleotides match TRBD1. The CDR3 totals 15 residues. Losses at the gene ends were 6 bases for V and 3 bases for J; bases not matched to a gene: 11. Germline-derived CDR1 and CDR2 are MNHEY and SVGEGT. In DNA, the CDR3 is TGTGCCAGCAGCGAGACAGGGAATGGCTACTACGAGCAGTACTTC. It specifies CASSETGNGYYEQYF.